Presented here are 22 T cell receptor beta chains from one specimen sequenced in a study of OX40 agonist ivuxolimab in advanced cancers. Data came from immunoSEQ multiplex PCR; TCRdb stores just in-frame clones and leaves some out. This table holds roughly 100,000 clones, 85% to 90% found once. The material was CD4+ or CD8+ T cells sorted from blood, obtained in a trial of the OX40 agonist ivuxolimab. The receptors were sampled from an adult with an advanced solid tumor such as melanoma, head and neck, liver or kidney cancer.

The chain couples TRBV18 to TRBJ2-1, with 8 bases matching TRBD2. The CDR3 covers 15 residues. Trimming at V came to 3 bases and at J to 6 bases, leaving 7 bases not matched to a gene. The germline CDR1 and CDR2 sequences are KGHSH and LQKENI. CDR3 DNA sequence: TGTGCCAGCTCACCTCCGAGCGGGAGTTTCAATGAGCAGTTCTTC. Translating it yields CASSPPSGSFNEQFF. Using reference TRBV18 and TRBJ2-1 for the parts outside the CDR3, the full variable domain is NAGVMQNPRHLVRRRGQEARLRCSPMKGHSHVYWYRQLPEEGLKFMVYLQKENIIDESGMPKERFSAEFPKEGPSILRIQQVVRGDSAAYFCASSPPSGSFNEQFFGPGTRLTVL.

This chain joins TRBV19 and TRBJ2-3; 8 bases map to TRBD1. CDR1 and CDR2 from the germline V gene are LNHDA and SQIVND (reference sequence). Germline trimming cut 4 bases from V and 4 bases from J; bases unmatched to any gene: 10. The CDR3 has 16 residues. CDR3 region: CASSTRTGRTADTQYF. The CDR3 nucleotides read TGTGCCAGTAGTACCCGGACAGGGCGAACGGCAGATACGCAGTATTTT.

This chain uses TRBV7-3 with TRBJ2-3; perhaps TRBD1 as D (6 bases). Germline V gene data show CDR1 as SGHTA and CDR2 as FQGTGA. Trimming removed 3 bases at V and 6 bases at J, with 13 bases between. The CDR3 has 14 residues. CDR3 protein: CASSFVGGGDTQYF. In DNA, the CDR3 is TGTGCCAGCAGCTTCGTAGGGGGTGGTGATACGCAGTATTTT. The full variable domain, completed using reference TRBV7-3 and TRBJ2-3, is GAGVSQTPSNKVTEKGKYVELRCDPISGHTALYWYRQSLGQGPEFLIYFQGTGAADDSGLPNDRFFAVRPEGSVSTLKIQRTERGDSAVYLCASSFVGGGDTQYFGPGTRLTVL.

V is TRBV7-8 and J is TRBJ2-5, with 7 bases fitting TRBD1. J gave up 3 bases and V 4 bases, and 2 bases lay outside the gene matches. There are 13 residues in the CDR3. Germline CDR1 is SGHVS and CDR2 is FQNEAQ. The CDR3 sequence is CASSSGQKETQYF. As DNA, the CDR3 is TGTGCCAGCAGCTCGGGACAGAAAGAGACCCAGTACTTC. Full variable domain (missing parts from reference TRBV7-8 and TRBJ2-5): GAGVSQSPRYKVAKRGQDVALRCDPISGHVSLFWYQQALGQGPEFLTYFQNEAQLDKSGLPSDRFFAERPEGSVSTLKIQRTQQEDSAVYLCASSSGQKETQYFGPGTRLLVL.

This clone was seen a few times. The chain recombines TRBV7-9 with TRBJ1-2; D not certain. Trimming took 5 bases from V and 0 from J, leaving 4 bases between them. The CDR3 consists of 12 residues. From germline, CDR1 is SEHNR and CDR2 FQNEAQ (reference sequence). The CDR3 bases are TGTGCCAGCAGCCTCTCTAACTATGGCTACACCTTC. As protein: CASSLSNYGYTF.

This chain connects TRBV7-2 to TRBJ2-5; D gene ambiguous. Matching the DNA end better, TRBJ2-7 makes the J call doubtful. Germline V gene data show CDR1 as SGHTA and CDR2 as FQGNSA. The CDR3 loop spans 14 amino acids. The CDR3 reads CASSLAGGPYEQYF. The CDR3 coding sequence is TGTGCCAGCAGCTTAGCGGGTGGACCCTACGAGCAGTACTTC.

The chain uses TRBV5-1 and TRBJ1-5, with TRBD1 as a possible D gene (5 bases). The CDR3 length is 15 residues. V lost 2 bases and J 0 bases, leaving 9 bases between the germline ends. Germline V gene sequence: CDR1 SGHRS, CDR2 YFSETQ. CDR3 sequence reads: CASSFGGNSNQPQHF. CDR3 in DNA: TGCGCCAGCAGCTTCGGGGGGAATAGCAATCAGCCCCAGCATTTT.

The V gene is TRBV5-1, the J gene TRBJ2-3; D uncertain. Germline assignment: CDR1 SGHRS and CDR2 YFSETQ. V was pared by 4 bases and J by 0 bases, with 9 bases between. This CDR3 contains 14 residues. The DNA for the CDR3 is TGCGCCAGCAGCACCCTAACTAGCACAGATACGCAGTATTTT. Its protein is CASSTLTSTDTQYF. The full variable domain, rest sourced from reference TRBV5-1 and TRBJ2-3, is KAGVTQTPRYLIKTRGQQVTLSCSPISGHRSVSWYQQTPGQGLQFLFEYFSETQRNKGNFPGRFSGRQFSNSRSEMNVSTLELGDSALYLCASSTLTSTDTQYFGPGTRLTVL.

The chain joins TRBV5-1 to TRBJ2-3, with D possibly TRBD1 on 6 matching bases. V was clipped by 5 bases and J by 4 bases, with 14 bases between them. The germline V gene encodes CDR1 SGHRS and CDR2 YFSETQ. The CDR3 is made up of 14 amino acids. This chain's CDR3 is CASSEVRGPDTQYF. For the CDR3, the DNA is TGCGCCAGCAGTGAGGTCAGGGGACCAGATACGCAGTATTTT.

The rearrangement uses TRBV5-1 and TRBJ2-2; 8 nucleotides align to TRBD1. V trimming: 0 bases; J trimming: 4 bases; junction bases outside the gene matches: 2. Looked up from germline, CDR1 is SGHRS and CDR2 is YFSETQ. This CDR3 is 15 amino acids long. The CDR3 loop reads CASSLAGQATGELFF. The CDR3 DNA follows: TGCGCCAGCAGCTTGGCGGGACAGGCCACCGGGGAGCTGTTTTTT.

Written as DNA, the CDR3 is TGTGCCAGCAGCTTAGGCTCCTACAATGAGCAGTTCTTC. Translation gives CASSLGSYNEQFF. The chain couples TRBV7-3 to TRBJ2-1; D remains ambiguous. The V and J ends lost 2 bases and 0 bases respectively, with 2 bases between them. This CDR3 region has 13 residues. Germline V gene lookup returns CDR1 SGHTA and CDR2 FQGTGA.

The chain uses TRBV2 and TRBJ2-7; 11 bases fit TRBD1. The CDR3 extends over 16 amino acids. Germline CDR1 and CDR2: SNHLY and FYNNEI. V dropped 2 bases and J dropped 4; count of bases not matched to a gene: 7. The CDR3: CASSETGTGGRYEQYF. CDR3 in DNA: TGTGCCAGCAGTGAAACGGGGACAGGGGGGAGATACGAGCAGTACTTC.

CDR3 region: CASSFRAGGNYEQYF. The CDR3 DNA reads as TGTGCCAGCAGCTTCCGAGCGGGAGGGAACTACGAGCAGTACTTC. The chain carries TRBV7-6 and TRBJ2-7, with 10 bases lining up with TRBD2. The trim removed 3 bases at V and 3 bases at J, leaving 5 bases unmatched. The CDR3 totals 15 residues. Germline CDR1 is SGHVS and CDR2 is FNYEAQ.

This clone was detected only a few times. This chain uses TRBV5-1 with TRBJ2-2, with D possibly being TRBD2 (7 bases). The CDR3 extends over 17 amino acids. The V end was cut by 0 bases, the J end by 2 bases, with 14 bases between. CDR1 is SGHRS and CDR2 is YFSETQ in the germline V gene. As DNA, the CDR3 is TGCGCCAGCAGCTTGGCGGGGGGCGCGTTCAACACCGGGGAGCTGTTTTTT. Translating it yields CASSLAGGAFNTGELFF.

V is TRBV19 and J is TRBJ1-1; 7 bases map to TRBD1. This CDR3 comprises 16 residues. The trim removed 0 bases at V and 1 base at J, leaving 5 bases unmatched. Germline assignment: CDR1 LNHDA and CDR2 SQIVND (reference sequence). CDR3 nucleotides: TGTGCCAGTAGTATAGAAGGTCAGGGGGGGAACACTGAAGCTTTCTTT. The encoded protein is CASSIEGQGGNTEAFF.

The gene calls are TRBV10-2 and TRBJ1-1; D is possibly TRBD1 (5 bases). From germline, CDR1 is WSHSY and CDR2 SAAADI. V dropped 6 bases and J dropped 1 base, with 15 bases sitting between them. This CDR3 has 15 residues. DNA for the CDR3: TGCGCCAGCAGCGGTCGGGGCGGCTCGAACACTGAAGCTTTCTTT. It yields the protein CASSGRGGSNTEAFF.

The chain recombines TRBV2 with TRBJ2-3; D call uncertain. There are 10 residues in the CDR3. Looked up from germline, CDR1 is SNHLY and CDR2 is FYNNEI. V lost 7 bases, J lost 6 bases, and 5 bases lay in between. The CDR3, as DNA: TGTGCCAGCACTGACGATACGCAGTATTTT. Its protein is CASTDDTQYF.

The rearrangement uses TRBV27 and TRBJ2-2; a weak D match, TRBD1 (6 bases). V shed 4 bases and J shed 1 base, with 7 bases lying between them. The CDR3 loop spans 14 amino acids. Germline V CDR1 and CDR2: MNHEY, SMNVEV (reference sequence). CDR3 loop: CASSWGQNTGELFF. The CDR3 coding sequence is TGTGCCAGCAGTTGGGGACAGAACACCGGGGAGCTGTTTTTT.

The V call is TRBV4-2, the J call TRBJ2-1; no clear D gene. V dropped 0 bases and J dropped 2 bases, with 8 bases sitting between them. Germline assignment: CDR1 LGHNA and CDR2 YNFKEQ. This CDR3 has 15 amino acids. For the CDR3, the DNA is TGTGCCAGCAGCCAAGATTTGGGCGCCTACAATGAGCAGTTCTTC. Its protein product is CASSQDLGAYNEQFF.

This clone was seen a few times. V is TRBV10-2 and J is TRBJ2-7; 7 bases are shared with TRBD1. With 4 bases clipped from V and 6 bases from J, the junction kept 6 bases outside the gene matches. Germline loops: CDR1 WSHSY, CDR2 SAAADI. The CDR3 is 13 amino acids. The CDR3 reads CASSGDRVREQYF. The CDR3 bases are TGCGCCAGCAGTGGAGACAGGGTCCGCGAGCAGTACTTC.

The CDR3 region is CASRQGALSGANVLTF. The CDR3 DNA is TGTGCCAGCAGACAGGGGGCGCTAAGTGGGGCCAACGTCCTGACTTTC. The chain is built from TRBV27 and TRBJ2-6; the match to TRBD1 covers 9 bases. This CDR3 is 16 amino acids long. J lost 3 bases, V lost 6 bases, and 6 bases had no gene match. CDR1 is MNHEY, CDR2 SMNVEV, per germline (reference sequence). Together with reference TRBV27 and TRBJ2-6, the CDR3 gives the full variable domain: EAQVTQNPRYLITVTGKKLTVTCSQNMNHEYMSWYRQDPGLGLRQIYYSMNVEVTDKGDVPEGYKVSRKEKRNFPLILESPSPNQTSLYFCASRQGALSGANVLTFGAGSRLTVL.

This rearrangement joins TRBV7-2 to TRBJ2-5; either TRBD1 or TRBD2 may supply D (5 bases each). The CDR3 is 14 amino acids. Trimming pared 5 bases from V and 1 base from J, leaving 11 bases between. Germline V gene lookup returns CDR1 SGHTA and CDR2 FQGNSA. The CDR3 nucleotides are TGTGCCAGCAGCCCAGGTGGGACCCAAGAGACCCAGTACTTC. Residues: CASSPGGTQETQYF.